Listed below are T cell receptor beta chains from one sample, sequenced in a study of identical twins. Each CDR3 protein gets one entry after TCRdb re-called the 5' RACE reads with MiXCR. The sample has 500,000 or so distinct CDR3 sequences, more than 13% seen once. The sample was also linked to a second study, of yellow fever vaccine responses in identical twins.

What was sequenced was CD4+ T cells sorted from blood. The receptors come from a young woman in good health. CDR3s include the opening cysteine and the closing phenylalanine or tryptophan. Each record gives: J gene, D gene, clone size, V gene, CDR3 protein, CDR3 DNA. D genes are given only for firm matches. Rows give clone size only sometimes, using once, few, many, or a class for an expanded clone.

J: TRBJ1-6; D: NA; size: few; V: TRBV28; CDR3: CASSSSVGISPLHF; DNA: TGTGCCAGCAGCTCATCCGTAGGGATTTCACCCCTCCACTTT
J: TRBJ2-2; D: NA; size: few; V: TRBV20-1; CDR3: CSARDPSRRNTGELFF; DNA: TGCAGTGCTAGAGATCCGAGCCGTAGAAACACCGGGGAGCTGTTTTTT
J: TRBJ2-3; D: NA; size: few; V: TRBV29-1; CDR3: CSVGRQTSTDTQYF; DNA: TGCAGCGTTGGGCGTCAGACTAGCACAGATACGCAGTATTTT
J: TRBJ1-4; D: NA; size: NA; V: TRBV6-5; CDR3: CASSYSGRGDEKLFF; DNA: TGTGCCAGCAGTTACTCTGGCAGGGGAGATGAAAAACTGTTTTTT
J: TRBJ2-2; D: TRBD2; size: NA; V: TRBV6-1; CDR3: CATRPGRETGELFF; DNA: TGTGCCACCCGGCCGGGGAGGGAAACCGGGGAGCTGTTTTTT
J: TRBJ2-3; D: TRBD1; size: many; V: TRBV10-3; CDR3: CAISEGQGWGTDTQYF; DNA: TGTGCCATCAGTGAGGGACAGGGATGGGGCACAGATACGCAGTATTTT
J: TRBJ1-2; D: TRBD1; size: few; V: TRBV19; CDR3: CASRGLDRDANYGYTF; DNA: TGTGCCAGTAGGGGTCTGGACAGGGACGCTAACTATGGCTACACCTTC
J: TRBJ2-4; D: NA; size: few; V: TRBV5-1; CDR3: CASSLGTPPNIQYF; DNA: TGCGCCAGCAGCTTGGGTACTCCCCCAAACATTCAGTACTTC
J: TRBJ2-1; D: NA; size: few; V: TRBV12-3/TRBV12-4; CDR3: CASSGEGNEQFF; DNA: TGTGCCAGCAGCGGAGAAGGGAATGAGCAGTTCTTC
J: TRBJ2-7; D: NA; size: few; V: TRBV10-2; CDR3: CASRGTIHEQYF; DNA: TGCGCAAGCAGAGGGACAATCCACGAGCAGTACTTC
J: TRBJ2-6; D: NA; size: NA; V: TRBV28; CDR3: CASSLLTSSGANVLTF; DNA: TGTGCCAGCAGTTTACTAACGTCCTCTGGGGCCAACGTCCTGACTTTC
J: TRBJ2-5; D: TRBD2; size: NA; V: TRBV7-2; CDR3: CASSLELAGRETQYF; DNA: TGTGCCAGCAGCTTAGAACTAGCGGGTAGAGAGACCCAGTACTTC
J: TRBJ2-7; D: NA; size: NA; V: TRBV19; CDR3: CASSIAAGPNREQYF; DNA: TGTGCCAGTAGTATTGCGGCAGGCCCGAATAGGGAGCAGTACTTC
J: TRBJ1-2; D: NA; size: many; V: TRBV10-3; CDR3: CAISESLSYGYTF; DNA: TGTGCCATCAGTGAGTCCCTAAGTTATGGCTACACCTTC
J: TRBJ1-1; D: NA; size: NA; V: TRBV29-1; CDR3: CSVVAGVRAFF; DNA: TGCAGCGTTGTCGCTGGGGTCAGGGCTTTCTTT
J: TRBJ2-7; D: TRBD2; size: many; V: TRBV10-3; CDR3: CAIGTSSYEQYF; DNA: TGTGCCATCGGGACTAGCTCCTACGAGCAGTACTTC
J: TRBJ1-2; D: NA; size: NA; V: TRBV20-1; CDR3: CSATQTGAYGYTF; DNA: TGCAGTGCTACCCAGACAGGAGCCTATGGCTACACCTTC